These 5 T cell receptor beta chains were all obtained from the same sample, sequenced in a study of CD8 T cells in ankylosing spondylitis. Their specific antigens are unknown. Each CDR3 protein is one row after TCRdb ran MiXCR on the 5' RACE reads. The table records roughly 700,000 distinct CDR3 sequences, under 20% of them present only once. Study findings and constraints: Characteristic, it appeared, of ankylosing spondylitis blood was a TCR beta motif of several highly homologous variants.

Specimen: blood, either unsorted or a sorted T cell fraction (not recorded which). The receptors were gathered from a male donor with ankylosing spondylitis.

This chain connects TRBV7-2 to TRBJ2-7; the D is unclear. V lost 1 base to trimming and J lost 3 bases, with 7 bases between them. The CDR3 is made up of 13 amino acids. The germline gives CDR1 SGHTA, CDR2 FQGNSA. CDR3 amino acids: CASSLVNIYEQYF. In DNA, the CDR3 is TGTGCCAGCAGCTTAGTAAATATCTACGAGCAGTACTTC.

This clonotype showed up just once. The chain combines TRBV3-1 with TRBJ1-4, with unresolved D. This CDR3 is built from 12 residues. Germline lookup yields CDR1 LGHDT and CDR2 YNNKEL (reference sequence). V shed 2 bases and J shed 12 bases, with 10 bases lying between them. Written as DNA, the CDR3 is TGTGCCAGCAGCCAAATACCGGGCGAACTGTTTTTT. Translated: CASSQIPGELFF.

This clonotype was seen repeatedly, ten times or more. The chain has TRBV4-2 and TRBJ2-5; 10 nucleotides line up with TRBD2. This CDR3 comprises 17 residues. The J segment lost 2 bases and the V segment lost 2 bases, leaving 8 bases of the junction unmatched. Germline assignment: CDR1 LGHNA and CDR2 YNFKEQ. CDR3 region: CASSQTGSGGSQETQYF. CDR3 bases: TGTGCCAGCAGCCAAACGGGTAGCGGGGGGTCTCAAGAGACCCAGTACTTC.

The chain is built from TRBV3-1 and TRBJ2-2; TRBD1 aligns across 9 bases. The CDR3 covers 16 residues. The germline gives CDR1 LGHDT, CDR2 YNNKEL (reference sequence). J was trimmed by 6 bases and V by 4 bases; bases with no gene match: 9. CDR3: CASSPTGQGWAGELFF. CDR3 bases: TGTGCCAGCAGCCCCACGGGACAGGGTTGGGCCGGGGAGCTGTTTTTT.

This sequence joins TRBV29-1 and TRBJ2-7; TRBD1 is a possible D gene (7 bases). This CDR3 has 15 amino acids. Germline V gene data show CDR1 as SQVTM and CDR2 as ANQGSEA. V shed 2 bases and J shed 3 bases, with 17 bases lying between them. CDR3 in amino acids: CSVERVAGQNYEQYF. For the CDR3, the DNA is TGCAGCGTTGAACGGGTCGCGGGACAGAACTACGAGCAGTACTTC.